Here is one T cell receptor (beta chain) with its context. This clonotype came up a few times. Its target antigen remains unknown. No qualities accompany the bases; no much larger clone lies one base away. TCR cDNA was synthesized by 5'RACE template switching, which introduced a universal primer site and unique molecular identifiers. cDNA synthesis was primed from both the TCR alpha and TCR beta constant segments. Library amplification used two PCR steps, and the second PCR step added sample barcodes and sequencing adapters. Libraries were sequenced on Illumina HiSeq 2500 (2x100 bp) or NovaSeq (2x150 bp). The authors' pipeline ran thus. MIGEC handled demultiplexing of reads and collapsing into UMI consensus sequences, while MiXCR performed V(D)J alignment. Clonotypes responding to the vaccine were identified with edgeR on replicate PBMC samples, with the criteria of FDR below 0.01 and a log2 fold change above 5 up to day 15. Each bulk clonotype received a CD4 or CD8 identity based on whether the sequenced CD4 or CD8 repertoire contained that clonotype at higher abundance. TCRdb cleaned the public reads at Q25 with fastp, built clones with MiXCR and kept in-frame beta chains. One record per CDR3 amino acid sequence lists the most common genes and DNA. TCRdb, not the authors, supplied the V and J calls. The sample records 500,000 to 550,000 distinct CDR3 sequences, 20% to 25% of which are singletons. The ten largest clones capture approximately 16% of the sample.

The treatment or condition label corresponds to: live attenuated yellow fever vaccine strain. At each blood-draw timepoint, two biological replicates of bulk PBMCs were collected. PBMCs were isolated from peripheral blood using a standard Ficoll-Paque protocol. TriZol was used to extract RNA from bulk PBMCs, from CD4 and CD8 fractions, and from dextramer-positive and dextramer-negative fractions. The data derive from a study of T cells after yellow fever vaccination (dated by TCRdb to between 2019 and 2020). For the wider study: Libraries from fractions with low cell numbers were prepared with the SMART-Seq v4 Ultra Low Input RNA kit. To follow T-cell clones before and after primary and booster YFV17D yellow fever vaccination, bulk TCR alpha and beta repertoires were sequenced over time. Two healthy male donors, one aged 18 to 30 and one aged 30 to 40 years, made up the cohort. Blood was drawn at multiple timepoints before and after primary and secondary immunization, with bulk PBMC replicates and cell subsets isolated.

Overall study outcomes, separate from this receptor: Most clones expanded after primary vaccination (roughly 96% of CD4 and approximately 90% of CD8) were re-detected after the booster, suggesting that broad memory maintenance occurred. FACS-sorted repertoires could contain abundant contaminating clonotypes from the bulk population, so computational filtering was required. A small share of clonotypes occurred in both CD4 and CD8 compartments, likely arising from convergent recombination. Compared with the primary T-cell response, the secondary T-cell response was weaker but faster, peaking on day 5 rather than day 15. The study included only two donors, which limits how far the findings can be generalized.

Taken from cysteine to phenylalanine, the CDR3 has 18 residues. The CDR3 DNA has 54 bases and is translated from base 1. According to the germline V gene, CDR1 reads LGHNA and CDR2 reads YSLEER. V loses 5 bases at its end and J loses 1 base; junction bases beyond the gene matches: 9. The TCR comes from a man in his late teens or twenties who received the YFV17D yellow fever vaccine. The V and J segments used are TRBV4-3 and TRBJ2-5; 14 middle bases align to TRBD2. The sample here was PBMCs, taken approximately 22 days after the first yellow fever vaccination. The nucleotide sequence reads TGCGCCAGCAGCAAGGGACTAGCGGGGGTGTCAGCCCAAGAGACCCAGTACTTC. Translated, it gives CASSKGLAGVSAQETQYF.